There are a few counts of the clone carrying this T cell receptor beta chain. Its antigen is not known. The sample is drawn from a study of blood T cells in healthy people across ages. Then a second PCR, running about 6 to 11 cycles, was carried out with a sample-barcoded 5' primer and a J-beta primer mix. A template-switch adaptor containing 12 random nucleotides labeled each cDNA molecule. TCRdb re-called the 5' RACE reads through MiXCR, storing one row per CDR3 protein. The sample yields about 1.8 million distinct CDR3 sequences, around 50% seen once. Study-level points and caveats: Shifts in expanded clonotypes may have been confounded by donor CMV status, which was unknown.

V was clipped by 5 bases and J by 2 bases; unmatched bases: 6. The CDR3 runs 14 residues. The source material was blood. The sequence was collected from a woman between 40 and 55 years old in good health. This chain links TRBV12-3 or TRBV12-4 with TRBJ2-7; 7 bases map to TRBD1. The chain's CDR3 is CASSPGQPTYEQYF. The CDR3 nucleotides are TGTGCCAGCAGTCCGGGACAGCCCACCTACGAGCAGTACTTC.